This TCR beta chain was captured in a study of shared T cell receptors in the human thymus. Assay used: immunoSEQ multiplex PCR; TCRdb lists only in-frame clones, some missing. The sample carries 550,000 to 800,000 clones, approximately 85% recorded once. Trimming removed 5 bases from V and 0 bases from J, with 19 bases in between. Germline-derived CDR1 and CDR2 are SGHTA and FQGNSA. This CDR3 comprises 17 residues. Separately, the same data were catalogued under a study of human thymus T cells. In that study: Repertoires from thymus and blood appeared to show biased V and J gene usage.

The sample comprised thymocytes. This clonotype was obtained from a girl under three years old with a congenital heart defect. The chain joins TRBV7-2 to TRBJ2-5, with D maybe TRBD1 (6 bases). Here the CDR3 reads CASSPQFGTLNQETQYF. The CDR3, as DNA: TGTGCCAGCAGCCCCCAGTTCGGGACACTCAACCAAGAGACCCAGTACTTC.